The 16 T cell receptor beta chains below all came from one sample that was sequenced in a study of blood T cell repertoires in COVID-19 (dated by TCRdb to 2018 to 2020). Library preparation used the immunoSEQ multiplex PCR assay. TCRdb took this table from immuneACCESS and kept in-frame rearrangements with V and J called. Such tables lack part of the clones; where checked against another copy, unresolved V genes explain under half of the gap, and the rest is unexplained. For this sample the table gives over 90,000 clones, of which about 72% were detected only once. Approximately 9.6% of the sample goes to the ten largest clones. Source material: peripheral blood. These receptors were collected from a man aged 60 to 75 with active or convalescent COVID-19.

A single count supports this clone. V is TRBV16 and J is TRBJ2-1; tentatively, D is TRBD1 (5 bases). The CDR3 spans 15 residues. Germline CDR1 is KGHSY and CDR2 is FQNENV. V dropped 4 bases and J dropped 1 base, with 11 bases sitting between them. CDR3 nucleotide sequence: TGTGCCAGCAGCCCCACACAGGTTTCCTACAATGAGCAGTTCTTC. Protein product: CASSPTQVSYNEQFF.

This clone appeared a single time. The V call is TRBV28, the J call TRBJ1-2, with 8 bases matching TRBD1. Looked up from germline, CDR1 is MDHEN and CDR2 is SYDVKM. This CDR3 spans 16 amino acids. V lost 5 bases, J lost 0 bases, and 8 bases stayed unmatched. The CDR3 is CASSPSYRGANYGYTF. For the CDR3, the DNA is TGTGCCAGCAGTCCCTCTTACAGGGGGGCTAACTATGGCTACACCTTC.

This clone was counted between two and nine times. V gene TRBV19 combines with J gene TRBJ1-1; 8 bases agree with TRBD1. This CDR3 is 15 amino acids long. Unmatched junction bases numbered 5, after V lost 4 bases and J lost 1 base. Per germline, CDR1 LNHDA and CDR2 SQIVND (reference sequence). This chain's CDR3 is CASSTPGTGNTEAFF. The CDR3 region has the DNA TGTGCCAGTAGTACCCCCGGGACAGGGAACACTGAAGCTTTCTTT.

The CDR3 region is CASSVHLRDTGELFF. The CDR3 DNA reads as TGTGCCAGCAGCGTTCACCTGCGAGACACCGGGGAGCTGTTTTTT. The rearrangement uses TRBV9 and TRBJ2-2; D call uncertain. Trimming took 2 bases from V and 3 from J, leaving 11 bases between them. CDR1 is SGDLS, CDR2 YYNGEE, per germline. The CDR3 loop spans 15 amino acids.

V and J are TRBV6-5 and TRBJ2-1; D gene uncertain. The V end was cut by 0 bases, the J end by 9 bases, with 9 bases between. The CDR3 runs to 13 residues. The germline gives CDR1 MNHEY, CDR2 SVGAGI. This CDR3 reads CASSYSLVREQFF. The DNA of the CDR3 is TGTGCCAGCAGTTACTCTCTAGTCCGTGAGCAGTTCTTC.

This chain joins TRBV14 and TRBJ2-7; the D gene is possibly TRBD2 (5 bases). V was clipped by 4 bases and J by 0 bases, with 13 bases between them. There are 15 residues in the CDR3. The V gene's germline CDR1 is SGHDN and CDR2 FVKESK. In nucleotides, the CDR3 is TGTGCCAGCAGCCCCTTATGGACTGTCTCCTACGAGCAGTACTTC. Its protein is CASSPLWTVSYEQYF.

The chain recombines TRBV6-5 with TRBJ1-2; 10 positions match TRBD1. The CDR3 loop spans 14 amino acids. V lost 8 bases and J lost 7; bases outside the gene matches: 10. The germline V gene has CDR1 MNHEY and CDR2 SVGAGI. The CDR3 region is CASVGGTGVAGYTF. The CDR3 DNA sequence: TGTGCCAGCGTCGGGGGGACAGGGGTCGCTGGCTACACCTTC.

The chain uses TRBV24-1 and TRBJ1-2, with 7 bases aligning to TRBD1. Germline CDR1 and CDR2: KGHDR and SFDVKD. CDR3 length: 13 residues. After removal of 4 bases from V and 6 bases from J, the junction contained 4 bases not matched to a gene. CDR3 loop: CATSDRQGNGYTF. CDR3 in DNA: TGTGCCACCAGTGACCGACAGGGCAATGGCTACACCTTC.

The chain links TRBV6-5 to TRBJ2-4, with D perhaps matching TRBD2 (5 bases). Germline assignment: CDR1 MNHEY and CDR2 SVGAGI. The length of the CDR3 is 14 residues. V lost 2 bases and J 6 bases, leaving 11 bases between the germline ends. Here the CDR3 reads CASSYRAGPNIQYF. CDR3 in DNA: TGTGCCAGCAGTTACCGGGCGGGTCCAAACATTCAGTACTTC.

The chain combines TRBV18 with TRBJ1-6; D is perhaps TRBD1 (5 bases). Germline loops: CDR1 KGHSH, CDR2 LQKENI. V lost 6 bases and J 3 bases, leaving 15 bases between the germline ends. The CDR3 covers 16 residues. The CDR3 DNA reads TGTGCCAGCTCCCGCCAGGGATTGGGCTATAATTCACCCCTCCACTTT. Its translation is CASSRQGLGYNSPLHF.

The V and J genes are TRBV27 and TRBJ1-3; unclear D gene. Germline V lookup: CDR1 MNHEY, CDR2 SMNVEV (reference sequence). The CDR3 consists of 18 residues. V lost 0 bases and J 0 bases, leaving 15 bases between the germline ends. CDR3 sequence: CASSLSSPSGSSGNTIYF. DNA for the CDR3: TGTGCCAGCAGTTTATCGAGCCCCAGCGGGTCCTCTGGAAACACCATATATTTT.

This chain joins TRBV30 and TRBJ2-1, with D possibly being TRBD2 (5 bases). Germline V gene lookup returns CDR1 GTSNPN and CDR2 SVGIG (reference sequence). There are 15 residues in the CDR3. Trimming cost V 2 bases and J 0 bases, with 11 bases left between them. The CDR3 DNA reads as TGTGCCTGGAGTCCCCCCGGAGGCTCCTACAATGAGCAGTTCTTC. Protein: CAWSPPGGSYNEQFF.

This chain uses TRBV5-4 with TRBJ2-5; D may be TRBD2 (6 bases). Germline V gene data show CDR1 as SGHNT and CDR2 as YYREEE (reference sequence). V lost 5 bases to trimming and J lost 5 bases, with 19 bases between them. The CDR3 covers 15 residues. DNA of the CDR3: TGTGCCAGCAGTACAGGAGGGCGGGGTCAGGAGACCCAGTACTTC. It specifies CASSTGGRGQETQYF.

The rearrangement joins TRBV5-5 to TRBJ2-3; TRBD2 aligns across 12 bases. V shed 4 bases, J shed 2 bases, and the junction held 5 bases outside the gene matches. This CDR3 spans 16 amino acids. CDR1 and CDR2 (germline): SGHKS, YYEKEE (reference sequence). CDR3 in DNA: TGTGCCAGCAGCCCAGGACTAGCGGGATACACAGATACGCAGTATTTT. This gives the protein CASSPGLAGYTDTQYF.

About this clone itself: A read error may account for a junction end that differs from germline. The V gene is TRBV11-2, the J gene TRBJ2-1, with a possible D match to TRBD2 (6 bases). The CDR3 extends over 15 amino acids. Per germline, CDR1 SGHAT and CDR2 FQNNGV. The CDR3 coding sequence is TGTGCCAGCAGCTTAGACCCAGGGTACCCTACTAGCACGGTCTTC. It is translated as CASSLDPGYPTSTVF. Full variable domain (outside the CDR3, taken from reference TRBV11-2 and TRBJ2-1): EAGVAQSPRYKIIEKRQSVAFWCNPISGHATLYWYQQILGQGPKLLIQFQNNGVVDDSQLPKDRFSAERLKGVDSTLKIQPAKLEDSAVYLCASSLDPGYPTSTVFGPGTRLTVL.

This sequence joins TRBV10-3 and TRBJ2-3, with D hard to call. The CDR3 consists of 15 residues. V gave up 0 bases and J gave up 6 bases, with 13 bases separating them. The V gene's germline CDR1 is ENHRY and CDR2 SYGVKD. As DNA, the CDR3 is TGTGCCATCAGTGAGTCGGGCAGGTCAGGTGATACGCAGTATTTT. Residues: CAISESGRSGDTQYF.